One sample yielded the 6 T cell receptor beta chains listed below, sequenced in a study of T cell responses to AZD1222 COVID-19 vaccine. Using immunoSEQ multiplex PCR, the repertoire was profiled, and TCRdb retains in-frame clones only, with some absent. The table has around 140,000 clones, about nine tenths seen once. Sequencing used peripheral blood, obtained on day 0 of AZD1222 vaccination. The receptors originated from an adult in good health.

This clone was detected many times. Other DNA sequences in this sample translate to the same CDR3. V and J are TRBV5-6 and TRBJ1-2; no firm D call. Germline CDR1 and CDR2: SGHDT and YYEEEE. Trimming took off 4 bases at V and 4 bases at J, with 14 bases between the two ends. The CDR3 has 14 amino acids. CDR3 protein: CASSPPTGSYGYTF. DNA for the CDR3: TGTGCCAGCAGCCCTCCAACGGGGAGCTATGGCTACACCTTC.

The genes are TRBV10-3 and TRBJ2-3; no definite D call. This CDR3 region has 9 residues. Trimming stripped 10 bases from V and 4 bases from J, with 3 bases between. From germline, CDR1 is ENHRY and CDR2 SYGVKD. The CDR3 here is CATADTQYF. The CDR3 nucleotides read TGTGCCACCGCAGATACGCAGTATTTT.

This clone was picked up one time. The rearrangement uses TRBV5-5 and TRBJ1-1; perhaps TRBD1 as D (5 bases). The CDR3 sequence is 14 residues long. Germline V lookup: CDR1 SGHKS, CDR2 YYEKEE (reference sequence). V lost 6 bases to trimming and J lost 0 bases, with 12 bases between them. CDR3 coding DNA: TGTGCCAGCAATAAAGGACATATGAACACTGAAGCTTTCTTT. This encodes CASNKGHMNTEAFF.

The V and J genes are TRBV7-8 and TRBJ2-1, with D perhaps TRBD1 (6 bases). The CDR3 sequence is 15 residues long. Between the trimmed V and J ends, which lost 5 bases and 12 bases, there was a span of 23 bases. Germline CDR1 is SGHVS and CDR2 is FQNEAQ. CDR3 coding DNA: TGTGCCAGCAGCCTCAGCGGCGCAGGGGTATACGGGCAGTTCTTC. It is translated as CASSLSGAGVYGQFF.

The chain carries TRBV13 and TRBJ1-2; D is undetermined. The germline V gene has CDR1 PRHDT and CDR2 FYEKMQ (reference sequence). The length of the CDR3 is 16 residues. The ends were cut back, 0 bases at V and 4 bases at J, with 15 bases in the middle. The CDR3 here is CASSLGGNVVGYGYTF. For the CDR3, the DNA is TGTGCCAGCAGCTTAGGGGGGAATGTAGTCGGCTATGGCTACACCTTC.

The CDR3 coding sequence is TGTGCCAGCAGTCCTAGCGGGGTCTACGAGCAGTACTTC. The encoded protein is CASSPSGVYEQYF. This chain uses TRBV12-3 or TRBV12-4 with TRBJ2-7; 9 nucleotides align to TRBD2. The J segment lost 3 bases and the V segment lost 5 bases, leaving 2 bases of the junction unmatched. CDR3 length: 13 amino acids.